This passage covers 23 T cell receptor beta chains from one sample sequenced in a study of blood T cells in healthy people across ages. Sample-barcoded 5' priming and a J-beta primer mix drove a second PCR of roughly 7 to 11 cycles. TCRdb reanalysed the 5' RACE reads using MiXCR and keeps one entry per CDR3 protein. The table shows about 800,000 distinct CDR3 sequences, with roughly 60% occurring only once. Sequenced sample: blood. The receptors come from a man aged 30-40 years in good health.

This sequence joins TRBV11-2 and TRBJ2-3; perhaps TRBD1 as D (5 bases). CDR1 SGHAT and CDR2 FQNNGV come from the germline V gene. The CDR3 is 14 amino acids. V was pared by 3 bases and J by 2 bases, with 9 bases between. CDR3 DNA sequence: TGTGCCAGCAGCTTTCGGACAAACACAGATACGCAGTATTTT. This codes for CASSFRTNTDTQYF.

This chain links TRBV20-1 with TRBJ2-4; perhaps TRBD2 as D (5 bases). The V gene's germline CDR1 is DFQATT and CDR2 SNEGSKA (reference sequence). The CDR3 totals 12 residues. V lost 3 bases to trimming and J lost 6 bases, with 9 bases between them. As DNA, the CDR3 is TGCAGTGCTAGTGGCGGGTTAAACATTCAGTACTTC. This codes for CSASGGLNIQYF.

This clonotype was observed a few times. This chain uses TRBV10-3 with TRBJ2-1; 7 bases are shared with TRBD1. Germline V gives CDR1 ENHRY, CDR2 SYGVKD. V lost 3 bases to trimming and J lost 6 bases; unmatched junction nucleotides: 5. CDR3 length: 14 amino acids. CDR3 nucleotides: TGTGCCATCAGTGATTACAGGGGAAGCAATGAGCAGTTCTTC. It yields the protein CAISDYRGSNEQFF.

This clonotype was seen more than once but under ten times. The J gene is TRBJ2-1, the V gene TRBV29-1, with 8 bases identical to TRBD2. CDR3 length equals 16 residues. CDR1 and CDR2 (germline): SQVTM, ANQGSEA. The ends lost 7 bases at V and 0 bases at J; junction bases unmatched: 11. CDR3 in amino acids: CSARGGGRSSYNEQFF. The CDR3 DNA is TGCAGCGCCCGGGGGGGCGGGAGGAGCTCCTACAATGAGCAGTTCTTC.

The chain employs TRBV25-1 and TRBJ2-7; either TRBD1 or TRBD2 may fit D (5 bases each). Germline CDR1 and CDR2: MGHDK and SYGVNS. This CDR3 comprises 12 residues. Trimming cost V 1 base and J 11 bases, with 12 bases left between them. The DNA of the CDR3 is TGTGCCAGCAGTGAATTTGGGGACCGAGAGTACTTC. Translating gives CASSEFGDREYF.

Only a few counts were recorded for this clonotype. The V and J genes are TRBV4-2 and TRBJ1-5; 9 nucleotides line up with TRBD1. Per the germline V gene, CDR1 is LGHNA and CDR2 is YNFKEQ. V shed 0 bases and J 4 bases; nucleotides not matched to a gene: 1. This CDR3 is built from 15 residues. This CDR3 reads CASSQETGGNQPQHF. The DNA for the CDR3 is TGTGCCAGCAGCCAAGAGACAGGGGGGAATCAGCCCCAGCATTTT.

The chain uses TRBV27 and TRBJ2-1; TRBD2 is a possible D gene (5 bases). The CDR3 is 15 amino acids. Germline CDR1 is MNHEY and CDR2 is SMNVEV (reference sequence). The V and J ends lost 5 bases and 6 bases respectively, with 17 bases between them. CDR3 region: CASSPILARFNEQFF. CDR3 bases: TGTGCCAGCAGTCCTATTCTAGCAAGATTCAATGAGCAGTTCTTC.

The genes are TRBV29-1 and TRBJ1-1; D is undetermined. The length of the CDR3 is 12 residues. Germline V gives CDR1 SQVTM, CDR2 ANQGSEA. V was shortened by 1 base and J by 6 bases, with 9 bases between the two germline ends. The CDR3 spells CSVEADGSEAFF. CDR3 DNA: TGCAGCGTTGAAGCGGACGGTTCTGAAGCTTTCTTT.

This chain connects TRBV7-3 to TRBJ2-3; D might be TRBD1 (5 bases). The ends were cut back, 5 bases at V and 1 base at J, with 10 bases in the middle. This CDR3 region has 14 residues. CDR1 is SGHTA, CDR2 FQGTGA, per germline. The CDR3 loop is CASSLDTRTDTQYF. CDR3 DNA: TGTGCCAGCAGCCTGGACACCCGCACAGATACGCAGTATTTT.

Regarding this clonotype: An end of the junction does not agree with germline; a read error may underlie this. The rearrangement joins TRBV10-3 to TRBJ2-7; 10 bases match TRBD1. Germline CDR1 is ENHRY and CDR2 is SYGVKD. CDR3 length: 13 amino acids. The DNA of the CDR3 is TGCGCCGGAGGGACAGGGGTCTCTTACGAGCAGTACTTC. Its translation: CAGGTGVSYEQYF.

V and J are TRBV11-2 and TRBJ2-5, with TRBD1 identical over 7 bases. With V trimmed by 2 bases and J by 4 bases, 7 bases remained unmatched. CDR3 length equals 15 residues. Germline V CDR1 and CDR2: SGHAT, FQNNGV. CDR3: CASSLLGQPLETQYF. The CDR3 bases are TGTGCCAGCAGCTTACTGGGACAGCCCCTAGAGACCCAGTACTTC.

This clonotype was counted a few times. The chain is built from TRBV7-3 and TRBJ2-5; 9 nucleotides line up with TRBD2. Germline lookup yields CDR1 SGHTA and CDR2 FQGTGA. The CDR3 sequence is 14 residues long. V shed 4 bases, J shed 5 bases, and the junction held 5 bases outside the gene matches. CDR3 DNA sequence: TGTGCCAGCAGCTCGGGACTAGCCTTTGAGACCCAGTACTTC. Translating gives CASSSGLAFETQYF.

The chain carries TRBV6-5 and TRBJ2-5, with D perhaps given as TRBD1 or TRBD2 (5 bases each). The CDR3 totals 16 residues. V lost 0 bases and J lost 1, with 12 bases in between. Germline CDR1 MNHEY, CDR2 SVGAGI. CDR3 residues: CASSYSRGRLQETQYF. Here the CDR3 DNA reads TGTGCCAGCAGTTACTCGAGGGGACGCCTCCAAGAGACCCAGTACTTC.

This chain joins TRBV20-1 and TRBJ2-7; TRBD2 might be the D (6 bases). Germline lookup yields CDR1 DFQATT and CDR2 SNEGSKA (reference sequence). This CDR3 spans 13 amino acids. Trimming took 8 bases from V and 2 from J, leaving 16 bases between them. CDR3 loop: CSTRETATYEQYF. The CDR3 DNA sequence: TGCAGTACCCGGGAGACAGCTACCTACGAGCAGTACTTC.

The chain links TRBV6-5 to TRBJ2-1; 13 nucleotides match TRBD2. Trimming removed 4 bases from V and 1 base from J; junction bases left unmatched: 4. The germline CDR1 and CDR2 sequences are MNHEY and SVGAGI. CDR3 length equals 17 residues. The CDR3 DNA reads TGTGCCAGCAGTTTGGGACTAGCGGGAATGTCCTACAATGAGCAGTTCTTC. Translating it yields CASSLGLAGMSYNEQFF.

The V gene is TRBV5-6, the J gene TRBJ2-3; D might be TRBD2 (7 bases). The V end lost 7 bases, the J end lost 6 bases, and 12 bases lay between the germline ends. The CDR3 sequence is 12 residues long. In germline, CDR1 is SGHDT, CDR2 YYEEEE. CDR3 region: CASFRGGDTQYF. CDR3 DNA: TGTGCCAGCTTCAGGGGAGGGGATACGCAGTATTTT.

CDR3 nucleotide sequence: TGTGCCAGCAGCTTGAGGACAGGGTTTAGCACAGATACGCAGTATTTT. Its protein product is CASSLRTGFSTDTQYF. This chain joins TRBV7-2 and TRBJ2-3, with TRBD1 matching 8 bases. Germline trimming cut 3 bases from V and 0 bases from J; bases unmatched to any gene: 5. This CDR3 spans 16 amino acids. Germline values: CDR1 SGHTA, CDR2 FQGNSA.

A few counts support this clonotype. The chain combines TRBV12-3 or TRBV12-4 with TRBJ2-5; weak D call: TRBD2 (6 bases). This CDR3 is 14 amino acids long. V lost 5 bases and J 4 bases, leaving 14 bases between the germline ends. The CDR3 sequence: CASSLREGGETQYF. CDR3 nucleotide sequence: TGTGCCAGCAGTCTTCGCGAGGGAGGAGAGACCCAGTACTTC.

V and J are TRBV20-1 and TRBJ2-3; D not certain. V was shortened by 0 bases and J by 4 bases, with 8 bases between the two germline ends. Germline V gives CDR1 DFQATT, CDR2 SNEGSKA (reference sequence). The CDR3 runs 13 residues. The CDR3 region has the DNA TGCAGTGCTAGAGAGGCCGTATCAGATACGCAGTATTTT. The encoded protein is CSAREAVSDTQYF.

The V gene is TRBV9, the J gene TRBJ2-1; 11 bases fit TRBD2. CDR1 and CDR2 (germline): SGDLS, YYNGEE. The CDR3 is 18 residues long. V trimming: 4 bases; J trimming: 4 bases; junction bases outside the gene matches: 13. The CDR3: CASSPRLSLAGEYNEQFF. The CDR3, as DNA: TGTGCCAGCAGCCCCCGACTTTCACTAGCGGGGGAATACAATGAGCAGTTCTTC.

V gene TRBV3-1 combines with J gene TRBJ2-7; possibly TRBD1 for D (6 bases). This CDR3 comprises 15 residues. CDR1 and CDR2 from the germline V gene are LGHDT and YNNKEL (reference sequence). Trimming cost V 1 base and J 2 bases, with 12 bases left between them. The CDR3, as DNA: TGTGCCAGCAGCCAAGGAACAGGGATGGCCTACGAGCAGTACTTC. It translates to CASSQGTGMAYEQYF.

The chain has TRBV27 and TRBJ2-3; D ambiguous. V gave up 0 bases and J gave up 4 bases, with 11 bases separating them. The germline CDR1 and CDR2 sequences are MNHEY and SMNVEV (reference sequence). This CDR3 spans 15 amino acids. DNA for the CDR3: TGTGCCAGCAGTTTATCCTTTGACCGCGCAGATACGCAGTATTTT. Amino acid sequence: CASSLSFDRADTQYF.

V and J are TRBV7-2 and TRBJ1-1; D is possibly TRBD1 (6 bases). Germline V gene sequence: CDR1 SGHTA, CDR2 FQGNSA. With 1 base removed from V and 0 bases from J, the gap between germline ends came to 15 bases. The CDR3 consists of 17 residues. The CDR3 region has the DNA TGTGCCAGCAGCTTAGTGGGGGCGGGGGGTGTGAACACTGAAGCTTTCTTT. Translating it yields CASSLVGAGGVNTEAFF. The full variable domain, completed using reference TRBV7-2 and TRBJ1-1, is GAGVSQSPSNKVTEKGKDVELRCDPISGHTALYWYRQSLGQGLEFLIYFQGNSAPDKSGLPSDRFSAERTGGSVSTLTIQRTQQEDSAVYLCASSLVGAGGVNTEAFFGQGTRLTVV.